The sequence of this T cell receptor beta chain was determined in a study of T-cell memory formation after mild COVID-19. Study-wide context: TCR clusters were largely donor specific. The study's findings and limits: CD4+ clones that contracted lay mainly in CM and EM; CD8+ ones lay in EMRA. Researchers found some responding clones in pre-infection memory, a sign that cross-reactive memory joined.

For this clonotype: Its antigen is as yet unknown.

UMIs and sample barcodes were carried by the TCR alpha and TCR beta cDNA libraries that 5'RACE produced using constant-segment primers. Via MiXCR, TCRdb re-called the 5' RACE reads, giving one row per CDR3 protein. The sample lists about 360,000 distinct CDR3 sequences, around 14% occurring once. With 8 bases removed from V and 0 bases from J, the gap between germline ends came to 11 bases. This CDR3 contains 14 residues. V usage is TRBV12-3 or TRBV12-4 and J usage is TRBJ1-5; D is perhaps TRBD1 (5 bases). The sequence derives from a young man who had mild COVID-19 (a few samples of this study predate the infection). Cell type and time point are not known. Input material: PBMCs or a T cell subset sorted from them (not recorded which). In DNA, the CDR3 is TGTGCCAGCGGGACCGCCCATAGCAATCAGCCCCAGCATTTT. The encoded protein is CASGTAHSNQPQHF.